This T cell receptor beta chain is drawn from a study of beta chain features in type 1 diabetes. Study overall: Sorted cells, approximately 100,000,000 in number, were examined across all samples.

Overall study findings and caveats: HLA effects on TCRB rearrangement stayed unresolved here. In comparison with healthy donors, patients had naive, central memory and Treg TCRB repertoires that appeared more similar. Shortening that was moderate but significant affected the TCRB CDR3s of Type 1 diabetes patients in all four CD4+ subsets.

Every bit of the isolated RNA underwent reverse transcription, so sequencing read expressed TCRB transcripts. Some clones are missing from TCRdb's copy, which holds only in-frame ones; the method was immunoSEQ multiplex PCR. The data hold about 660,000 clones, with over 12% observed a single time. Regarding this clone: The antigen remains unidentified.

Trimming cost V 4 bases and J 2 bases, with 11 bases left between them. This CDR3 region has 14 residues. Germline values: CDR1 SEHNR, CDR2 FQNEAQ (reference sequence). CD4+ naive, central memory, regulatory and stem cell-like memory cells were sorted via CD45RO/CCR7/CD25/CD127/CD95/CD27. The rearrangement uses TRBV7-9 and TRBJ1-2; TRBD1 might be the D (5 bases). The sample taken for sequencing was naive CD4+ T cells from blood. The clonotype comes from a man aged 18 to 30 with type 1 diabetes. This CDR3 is CASSSPEGNYGYTF. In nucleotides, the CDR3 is TGTGCCAGCAGCTCGCCGGAGGGGAACTATGGCTACACCTTC.